The rows below give T cell receptor beta chains drawn from one sample of a study of cytomegalovirus exposure and HLA in healthy donors. Method: immunoSEQ multiplex PCR; TCRdb's copy keeps in-frame clones and lacks some. The table lists about 130,000 clones, 74% of them singletons, with approximately 5% in the top ten. The material sequenced was PBMCs. Every receptor here comes from a woman aged 45-59 years in good health and CMV-seropositive. Each CDR3 is given with its conserved first and last residue. Each record gives: D gene, V gene, J gene, clone size, CDR3 protein, CDR3 DNA. The D gene is left open where the match is weak. Clone size is stated in some rows and not others, as once, few, many or a class when expanded.

>NA|TRBV18|TRBJ1-5|NA
CASSPPGGRGQPQHF
TGTGCCAGCTCACCACCGGGAGGGAGGGGGCAGCCCCAGCATTTT
>NA|TRBV30|TRBJ2-1|once
CAWSYSWNEQFF
TGTGCCTGGAGCTACTCTTGGAATGAGCAGTTCTTC
>TRBD1|TRBV9|TRBJ2-3|NA
CASSRGTGTGRGTDTQYF
TGTGCCAGCAGCCGGGGGACAGGAACGGGAAGAGGCACAGATACGCAGTATTTT
>NA|TRBV5-1|TRBJ2-7|NA
CASSLETGGTLYAYEQYF
TGCGCCAGCAGCTTGGAAACAGGCGGGACCCTCTACGCCTACGAGCAGTACTTC
>TRBD1|TRBV19|TRBJ1-5|NA
CASSRGTGARPQHF
TGTGCCAGTAGTCGCGGGACAGGGGCGCGGCCCCAGCATTTT
>NA|TRBV7-2|TRBJ2-1|NA
CASSLLLGGRDEQFF
TGTGCCAGCAGCTTATTACTAGGGGGTAGGGATGAGCAGTTCTTC
>TRBD1|TRBV30|TRBJ2-5|NA
CAWSGTGQETQYF
TGTGCCTGGAGCGGGACAGGGCAAGAGACCCAGTACTTC
>NA|TRBV29-1|TRBJ1-2|NA
CSVGQRGHASYTF
TGCAGCGTTGGCCAGCGGGGGCACGCAAGCTACACCTTC
>TRBD1|TRBV11-1|TRBJ2-2|NA
CASSSRTGSTGELFF
TGTGCCAGCAGCTCCAGGACAGGGTCCACCGGGGAGCTGTTTTTT
>TRBD2|TRBV7-8|TRBJ2-7|NA
CASSLANGGGEQYF
TGTGCCAGCAGCTTAGCAAACGGGGGGGGCGAGCAGTACTTC
>TRBD1|TRBV6-1|TRBJ2-7|few
CASSGTGVSEQYF
TGTGCCAGCTCCGGGACAGGGGTAAGCGAGCAGTACTTC
>TRBD1|TRBV19|TRBJ2-2|NA
CASSMVGQGVGGELFF
TGTGCCAGTAGTATGGTAGGGCAGGGGGTCGGCGGGGAGCTGTTTTTT
>TRBD1|TRBV7-2|TRBJ1-5|few
CASSWGWTGGQPQHF
TGTGCCAGCAGCTGGGGATGGACAGGGGGTCAGCCCCAGCATTTT
>TRBD1|TRBV7-6|TRBJ1-2|few
CASRGTGALSGYTF
TGTGCCAGCAGGGGGACAGGGGCGCTATCTGGCTACACCTTC
>TRBD2|TRBV7-2|TRBJ2-3|NA
CASSLRSGGSTDTQYF
TGTGCCAGCAGCCTGCGGAGCGGGGGGTCCACAGATACGCAGTATTTT
>TRBD2|TRBV7-9|TRBJ2-5|few
CASSREGETQYF
TGTGCCAGCAGCCGGGAGGGGGAGACCCAGTACTTC
>TRBD1|TRBV11-2|TRBJ2-1|NA
CASSSERDRADEQFF
TGTGCCAGCAGCTCCGAAAGAGACAGGGCCGATGAGCAGTTCTTC
>TRBD2|TRBV5-6|TRBJ2-1|few
CASSLRVGVLAGYNEQFF
TGTGCCAGCAGCTTGAGGGTTGGGGTACTAGCGGGGTACAATGAGCAGTTCTTC
>NA|TRBV7-6|TRBJ1-5|NA
CATSISGANQPQHF
TGTGCCACCTCAATCTCGGGAGCCAATCAGCCCCAGCATTTT
>NA|TRBV6-1|TRBJ2-1|NA
CASNPKAGWYNEQFF
TGTGCCAGCAACCCGAAGGCGGGTTGGTACAATGAGCAGTTCTTC
>NA|TRBV20-1|TRBJ1-4|NA
CSAPEGEKLFF
TGCAGTGCTCCCGAGGGTGAAAAACTGTTTTTT
>TRBD2|TRBV7-6|TRBJ2-5|NA
CASSHSLGSGGQETQYF
TGTGCCAGCAGCCATAGTCTGGGTAGCGGGGGTCAAGAGACCCAGTACTTC
>TRBD1|TRBV19|TRBJ2-3|NA
CASTRLGQGPTDTQYF
TGTGCCAGTACCCGTTTGGGACAGGGCCCCACAGATACGCAGTATTTT
>NA|TRBV19|TRBJ2-7|once
CASKGGSYEQYF
TGTGCCAGTAAGGGGGGGTCCTACGAGCAGTACTTC
>NA|TRBV7-2|TRBJ1-6|NA
CASSLVTLQNSPLHF
TGTGCCAGCAGCTTAGTAACCCTTCAGAATTCACCCCTCCACTTT
>NA|TRBV5-1|TRBJ2-2|NA
CASSLIAENTGELFF
TGCGCCAGCAGCTTGATAGCGGAGAACACCGGGGAGCTGTTTTTT
>TRBD1|TRBV23-1|TRBJ2-3|NA
CASSQVRQGARDTQYF
TGCGCCAGCAGTCAAGTAAGACAGGGGGCTAGAGATACGCAGTATTTT
>TRBD2|TRBV6-1|TRBJ2-7|NA
CASSQAGVYEQYF
TGTGCCAGCAGCCAAGCGGGGGTCTACGAGCAGTACTTC
>NA|TRBV7-2|TRBJ1-3|NA
CASSLRFGLRNTIYF
TGTGCCAGCAGCTTACGTTTCGGACTCCGAAACACCATATATTTT
>NA|TRBV6-1|TRBJ2-5|NA
CASSEIRILGTPPKEQYF
TGTGCCAGCAGTGAAATTCGGATACTAGGGACTCCACCTAAGGAGCAGTACTTC
>TRBD1|TRBV6-1|TRBJ2-3|NA
CASSVGQGSTDTQYF
TGTGCCAGCAGTGTGGGACAGGGTAGCACAGATACGCAGTATTTT
>NA|TRBV6-5|TRBJ1-5|NA
CASRDGLEGNQPQHF
TGTGCCAGCAGGGACGGACTGGAAGGCAATCAGCCCCAGCATTTT
>NA|TRBV19|TRBJ2-3|once
CASTYRVTSTDTQYF
TGTGCCAGTACTTATCGGGTTACAAGCACAGATACGCAGTATTTT
>NA|TRBV2|TRBJ2-5|NA
CASSEGAIQETQYF
TGTGCCAGCAGTGAGGGGGCCATCCAAGAGACCCAGTACTTC
>TRBD2|TRBV18|TRBJ2-5|NA
CASAGTRRRETQYF
TGTGCCAGCGCGGGGACTAGAAGGCGAGAGACCCAGTACTTC
>TRBD2|TRBV6-6|TRBJ2-1|NA
CASRGRVAGGHRFF
TGTGCCAGCAGGGGCCGGGTAGCGGGGGGCCATCGGTTCTTC
>NA|TRBV11-2|TRBJ1-2|once
CASRKGVRYTF
TGTGCAAGCCGAAAAGGGGTTCGCTACACCTTC
>NA|TRBV5-6|TRBJ2-7|NA
CASSRGVGSSYEQYF
TGTGCCAGCAGCCGGGGTGTGGGGAGCTCCTACGAGCAGTACTTC
>TRBD1|TRBV5-1|TRBJ2-7|NA
CASSEDRGPYEQYF
TGCGCCAGCAGCGAGGACAGGGGGCCCTACGAGCAGTACTTC